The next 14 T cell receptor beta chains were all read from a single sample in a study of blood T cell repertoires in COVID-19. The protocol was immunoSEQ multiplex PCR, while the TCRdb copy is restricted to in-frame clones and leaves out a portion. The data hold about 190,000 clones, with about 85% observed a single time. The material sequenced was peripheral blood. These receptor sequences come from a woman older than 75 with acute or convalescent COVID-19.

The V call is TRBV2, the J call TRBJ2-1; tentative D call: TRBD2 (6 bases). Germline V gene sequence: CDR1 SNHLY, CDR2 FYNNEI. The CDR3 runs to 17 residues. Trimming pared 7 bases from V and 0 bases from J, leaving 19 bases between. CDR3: CASTQGGASSSYNEQFF. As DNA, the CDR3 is TGTGCCAGCACCCAAGGAGGGGCTTCAAGCTCCTACAATGAGCAGTTCTTC.

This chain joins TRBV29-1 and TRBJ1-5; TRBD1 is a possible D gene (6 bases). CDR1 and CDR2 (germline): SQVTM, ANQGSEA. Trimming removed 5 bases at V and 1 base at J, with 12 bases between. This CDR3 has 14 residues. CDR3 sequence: CSVKTGESNQPQHF. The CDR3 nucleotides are TGCAGCGTTAAGACAGGCGAGAGCAATCAGCCCCAGCATTTT. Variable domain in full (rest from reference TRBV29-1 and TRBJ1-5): SAVISQKPSRDICQRGTSLTIQCQVDSQVTMMFWYRQQPGQSLTLIATANQGSEATYESGFVIDKFPISRPNLTFSTLTVSNMSPEDSSIYLCSVKTGESNQPQHFGDGTRLSIL.

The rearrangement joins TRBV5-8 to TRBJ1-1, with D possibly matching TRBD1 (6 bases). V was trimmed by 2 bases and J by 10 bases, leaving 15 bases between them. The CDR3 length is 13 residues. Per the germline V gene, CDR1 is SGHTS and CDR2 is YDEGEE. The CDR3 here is CASSFGGALGAFF. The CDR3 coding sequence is TGTGCCAGCAGCTTCGGGGGGGCTCTCGGAGCTTTCTTT. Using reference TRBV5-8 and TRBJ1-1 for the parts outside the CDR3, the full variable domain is EAGVTQSPTHLIKTRGQQATLRCSPISGHTSVYWYQQALGLGLQFLLWYDEGEERNRGNFPPRFSGRQFPNYSSELNVNALELEDSALYLCASSFGGALGAFFGQGTRLTVV.

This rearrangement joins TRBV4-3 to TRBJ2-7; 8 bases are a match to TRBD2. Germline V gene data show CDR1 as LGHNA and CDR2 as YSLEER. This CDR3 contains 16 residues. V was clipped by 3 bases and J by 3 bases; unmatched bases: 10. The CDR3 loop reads CASSQAWGLAGYEQYF. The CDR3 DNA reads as TGCGCCAGCAGCCAGGCCTGGGGCCTAGCGGGCTACGAGCAGTACTTC.

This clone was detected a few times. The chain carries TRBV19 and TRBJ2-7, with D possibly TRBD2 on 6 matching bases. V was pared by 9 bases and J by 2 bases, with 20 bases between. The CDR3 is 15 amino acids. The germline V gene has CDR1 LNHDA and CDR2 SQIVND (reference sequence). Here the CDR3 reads CARKRFGGATYEQYF. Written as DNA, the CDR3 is TGTGCCAGAAAACGGTTCGGCGGGGCGACCTACGAGCAGTACTTC.

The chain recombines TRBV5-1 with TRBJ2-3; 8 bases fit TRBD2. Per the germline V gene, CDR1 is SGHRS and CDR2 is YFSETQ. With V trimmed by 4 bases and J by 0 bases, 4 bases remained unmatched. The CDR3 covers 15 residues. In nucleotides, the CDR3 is TGCGCCAGCAGCCCGGGAGGGGGGAGCACAGATACGCAGTATTTT. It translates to CASSPGGGSTDTQYF.

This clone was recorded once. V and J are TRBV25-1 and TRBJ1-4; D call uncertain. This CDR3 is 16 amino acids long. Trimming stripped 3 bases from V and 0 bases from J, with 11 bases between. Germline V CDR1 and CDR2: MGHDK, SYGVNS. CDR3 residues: CASSDRFTATNEKLFF. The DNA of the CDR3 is TGTGCCAGCAGTGACCGTTTCACAGCAACTAATGAAAAACTGTTTTTT.

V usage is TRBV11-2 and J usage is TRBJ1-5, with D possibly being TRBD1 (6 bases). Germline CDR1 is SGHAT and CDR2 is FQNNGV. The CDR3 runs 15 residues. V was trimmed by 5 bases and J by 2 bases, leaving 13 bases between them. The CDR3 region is CASSPTGYGNQPQHF. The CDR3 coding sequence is TGTGCCAGCAGCCCCACAGGGTACGGCAATCAGCCCCAGCATTTT.

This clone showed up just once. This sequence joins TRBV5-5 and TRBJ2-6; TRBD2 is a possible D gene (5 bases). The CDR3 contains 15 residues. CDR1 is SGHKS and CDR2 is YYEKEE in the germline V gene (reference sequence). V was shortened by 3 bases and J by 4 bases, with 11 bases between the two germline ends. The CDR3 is CASSSRGYGANVLTF. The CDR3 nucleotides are TGTGCCAGCAGCTCCCGAGGGTACGGGGCCAACGTCCTGACTTTC.

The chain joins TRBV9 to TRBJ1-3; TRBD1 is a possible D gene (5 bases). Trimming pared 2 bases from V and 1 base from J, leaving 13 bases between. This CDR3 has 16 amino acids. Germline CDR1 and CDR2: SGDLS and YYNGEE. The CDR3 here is CASSVSGAGSGNTIYF. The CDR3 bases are TGTGCCAGCAGCGTCTCTGGAGCAGGGTCTGGAAACACCATATATTTT.

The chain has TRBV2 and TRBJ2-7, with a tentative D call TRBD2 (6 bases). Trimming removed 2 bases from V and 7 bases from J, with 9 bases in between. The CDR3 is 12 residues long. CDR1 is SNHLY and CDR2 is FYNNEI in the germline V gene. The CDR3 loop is CASSELAYEQYF. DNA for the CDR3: TGTGCCAGCAGTGAACTAGCGTATGAGCAGTACTTC.

The CDR3 nucleotides read TGTGCCATCAGTACAGGGGTTACTGAAGCTTTCTTT. Amino acid sequence: CAISTGVTEAFF. V gene TRBV10-3 combines with J gene TRBJ1-1, with 7 nucleotides matching TRBD1. This CDR3 has 12 residues. Per germline, CDR1 ENHRY and CDR2 SYGVKD. J was trimmed by 5 bases and V by 5 bases; bases with no gene match: 2.

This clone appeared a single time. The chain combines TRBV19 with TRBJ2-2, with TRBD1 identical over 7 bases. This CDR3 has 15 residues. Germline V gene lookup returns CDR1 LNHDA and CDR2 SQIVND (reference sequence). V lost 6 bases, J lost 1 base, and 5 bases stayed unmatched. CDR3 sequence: CASRRRQGNTGELFF. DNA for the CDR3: TGTGCCAGTAGGAGGAGACAGGGGAACACCGGGGAGCTGTTTTTT. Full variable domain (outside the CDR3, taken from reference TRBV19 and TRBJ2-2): DGGITQSPKYLFRKEGQNVTLSCEQNLNHDAMYWYRQDPGQGLRLIYYSQIVNDFQKGDIAEGYSVSREKKESFPLTVTSAQKNPTAFYLCASRRRQGNTGELFFGEGSRLTVL.

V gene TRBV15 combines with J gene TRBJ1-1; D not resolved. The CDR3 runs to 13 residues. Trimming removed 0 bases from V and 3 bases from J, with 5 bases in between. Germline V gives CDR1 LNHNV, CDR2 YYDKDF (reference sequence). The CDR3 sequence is CATSREQDTEAFF. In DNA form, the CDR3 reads TGTGCCACCAGCAGAGAACAAGACACTGAAGCTTTCTTT.